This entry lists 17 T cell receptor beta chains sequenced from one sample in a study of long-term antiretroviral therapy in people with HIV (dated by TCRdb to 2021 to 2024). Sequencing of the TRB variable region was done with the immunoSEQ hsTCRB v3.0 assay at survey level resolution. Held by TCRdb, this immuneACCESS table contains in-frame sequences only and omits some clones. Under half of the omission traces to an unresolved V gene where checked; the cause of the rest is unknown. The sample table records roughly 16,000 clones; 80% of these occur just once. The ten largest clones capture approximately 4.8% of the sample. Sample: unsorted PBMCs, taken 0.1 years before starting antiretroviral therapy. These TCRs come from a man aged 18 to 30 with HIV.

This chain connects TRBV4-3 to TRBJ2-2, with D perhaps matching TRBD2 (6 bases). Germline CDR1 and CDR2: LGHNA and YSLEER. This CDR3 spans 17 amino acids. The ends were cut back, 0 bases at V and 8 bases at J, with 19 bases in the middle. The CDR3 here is CASSQDRSGDQRGELFF. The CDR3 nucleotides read TGCGCCAGCAGCCAAGATCGGTCGGGGGACCAACGTGGGGAGCTGTTTTTT.

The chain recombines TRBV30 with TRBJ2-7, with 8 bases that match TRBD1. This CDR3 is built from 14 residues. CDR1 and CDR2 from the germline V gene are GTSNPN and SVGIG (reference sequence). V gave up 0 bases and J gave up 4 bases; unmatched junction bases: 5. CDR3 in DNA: TGTGCCTGGAGTGTAGGGCAGGGGGCTTACGAGCAGTACTTC. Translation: CAWSVGQGAYEQYF.

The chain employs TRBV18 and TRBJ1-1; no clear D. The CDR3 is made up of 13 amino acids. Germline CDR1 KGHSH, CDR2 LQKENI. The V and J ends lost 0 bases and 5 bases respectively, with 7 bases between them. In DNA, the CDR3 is TGTGCCAGCTCACCACCGCCAAGAACTGAAGCTTTCTTT. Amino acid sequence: CASSPPPRTEAFF.

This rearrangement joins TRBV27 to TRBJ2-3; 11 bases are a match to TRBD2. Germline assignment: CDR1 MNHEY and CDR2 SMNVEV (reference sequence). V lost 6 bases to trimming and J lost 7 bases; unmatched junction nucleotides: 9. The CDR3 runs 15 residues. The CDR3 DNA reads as TGTGCCAGCAGCTTAACTAGCGGGAGTGTCAATACGCAGTATTTT. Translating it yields CASSLTSGSVNTQYF.

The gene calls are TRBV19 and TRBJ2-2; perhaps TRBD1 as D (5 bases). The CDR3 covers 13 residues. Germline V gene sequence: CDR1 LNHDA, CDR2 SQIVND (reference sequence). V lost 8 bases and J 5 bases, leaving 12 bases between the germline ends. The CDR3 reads CASRLGRTGELFF. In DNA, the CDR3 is TGTGCCAGTCGGTTGGGGCGAACCGGGGAGCTGTTTTTT.

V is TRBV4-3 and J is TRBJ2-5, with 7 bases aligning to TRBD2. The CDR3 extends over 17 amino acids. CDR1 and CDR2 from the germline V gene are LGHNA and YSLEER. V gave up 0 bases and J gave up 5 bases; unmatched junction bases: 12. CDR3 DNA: TGCGCCAGCAGCCAAGAGGCAGCCAAGCGGGGAGGGGAGACCCAGTACTTC. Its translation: CASSQEAAKRGGETQYF.

The CDR3 region is CASSLDRGPYNEQFF. CDR3 DNA sequence: TGTGCCAGCAGCTTAGACAGGGGGCCCTACAATGAGCAGTTCTTC. The chain combines TRBV5-4 with TRBJ2-1, with 10 bases that match TRBD1. J gave up 2 bases and V 2 bases, and 1 base lay outside the gene matches. CDR3 length: 15 residues. Germline CDR1 reads SGHNT; CDR2 reads YYREEE (reference sequence). The whole variable domain, filled in from reference TRBV5-4 and TRBJ2-1, reads ETGVTQSPTHLIKTRGQQVTLRCSSQSGHNTVSWYQQALGQGPQFIFQYYREEENGRGNFPPRFSGLQFPNYSSELNVNALELDDSALYLCASSLDRGPYNEQFFGPGTRLTVL.

The CDR3 protein is CASSLRRLNTGELFF. CDR3 DNA: TGTGCCAGCAGCTTACGGCGACTTAACACCGGGGAGCTGTTTTTT. The chain is built from TRBV7-9 and TRBJ2-2; D is unclear. Trimming left V 2 bases short and J 2 bases short, with 9 bases between. Germline CDR1 and CDR2: SEHNR and FQNEAQ (reference sequence). This CDR3 has 15 amino acids.

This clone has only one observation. CDR3 protein: CASSQDISIRSNEQFF. The CDR3 bases are TGCGCCAGCAGCCAAGATATTAGCATTCGTTCCAATGAGCAGTTCTTC. The chain has TRBV4-3 and TRBJ2-1; D is unresolved. V was shortened by 0 bases and J by 6 bases, with 15 bases between the two germline ends. CDR3 length equals 16 residues. Germline CDR1 LGHNA, CDR2 YSLEER.

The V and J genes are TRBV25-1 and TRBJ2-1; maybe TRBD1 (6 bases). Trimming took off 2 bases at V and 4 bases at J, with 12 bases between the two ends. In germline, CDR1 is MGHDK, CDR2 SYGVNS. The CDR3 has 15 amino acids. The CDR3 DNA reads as TGTGCCAGCAGTGAACTAATAGGACAGTACAATGAGCAGTTCTTC. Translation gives CASSELIGQYNEQFF.

The CDR3 is CASSSSPNQPQHF. In nucleotides, the CDR3 is TGTGCCAGTAGTAGTTCACCCAATCAGCCCCAGCATTTT. The chain recombines TRBV19 with TRBJ1-5; unclear D gene. Germline V gene sequence: CDR1 LNHDA, CDR2 SQIVND (reference sequence). The CDR3 is 13 residues long. V lost 4 bases and J lost 3, with 7 bases in between.

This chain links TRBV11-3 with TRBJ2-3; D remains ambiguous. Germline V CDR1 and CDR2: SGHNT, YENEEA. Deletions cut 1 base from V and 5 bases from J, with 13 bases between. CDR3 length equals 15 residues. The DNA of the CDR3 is TGTGCCAGCAGCTTAGTTCGGTACGGTGGAGATACGCAGTATTTT. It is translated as CASSLVRYGGDTQYF.

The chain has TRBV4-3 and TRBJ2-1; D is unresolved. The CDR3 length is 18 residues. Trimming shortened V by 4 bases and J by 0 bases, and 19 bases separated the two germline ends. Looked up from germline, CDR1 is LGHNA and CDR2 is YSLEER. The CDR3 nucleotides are TGCGCCAGCAGCCGCACATCTTCCCTTAGAGGCTCCTACAATGAGCAGTTCTTC. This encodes CASSRTSSLRGSYNEQFF.

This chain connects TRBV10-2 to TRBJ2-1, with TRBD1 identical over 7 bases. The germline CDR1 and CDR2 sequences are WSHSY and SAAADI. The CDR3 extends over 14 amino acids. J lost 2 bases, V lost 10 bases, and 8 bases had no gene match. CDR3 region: CATTPDRAYNEQFF. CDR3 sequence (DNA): TGCGCCACCACTCCAGACAGGGCCTACAATGAGCAGTTCTTC.

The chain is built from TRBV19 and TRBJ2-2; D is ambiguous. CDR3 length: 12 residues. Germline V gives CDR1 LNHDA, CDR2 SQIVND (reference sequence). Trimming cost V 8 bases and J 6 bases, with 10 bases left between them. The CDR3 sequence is CASPRPSGELFF. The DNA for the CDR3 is TGTGCCAGTCCCAGGCCCTCCGGGGAGCTGTTTTTT. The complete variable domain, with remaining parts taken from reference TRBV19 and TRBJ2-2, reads DGGITQSPKYLFRKEGQNVTLSCEQNLNHDAMYWYRQDPGQGLRLIYYSQIVNDFQKGDIAEGYSVSREKKESFPLTVTSAQKNPTAFYLCASPRPSGELFFGEGSRLTVL.

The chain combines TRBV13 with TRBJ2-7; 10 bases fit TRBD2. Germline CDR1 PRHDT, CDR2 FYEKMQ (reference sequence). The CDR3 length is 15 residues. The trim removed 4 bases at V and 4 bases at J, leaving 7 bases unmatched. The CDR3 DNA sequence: TGTGCCAGCAGCTCTAAGCGGGAGGGCCAATACGAGCAGTACTTC. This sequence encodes CASSSKREGQYEQYF.

CDR3 sequence: CASTQNRDLTEAFF. The CDR3, as DNA: TGTGCCAGCACCCAAAACAGGGATCTCACTGAAGCTTTCTTT. The genes are TRBV7-6 and TRBJ1-1, with D perhaps TRBD1 (6 bases). In germline, CDR1 is SGHVS, CDR2 FNYEAQ. The CDR3 is 14 residues long. V was clipped by 7 bases and J by 4 bases, with 16 bases between them. The entire variable domain, with the rest obtained from reference TRBV7-6 and TRBJ1-1, is as follows: GAGVSQSPRYKVTKRGQDVALRCDPISGHVSLYWYRQALGQGPEFLTYFNYEAQQDKSGLPNDRFSAERPEGSISTLTIQRTEQRDSAMYRCASTQNRDLTEAFFGQGTRLTVV.